A selection of T cell receptor beta chains follows, all from one sample in a study of blood T cell repertoires in COVID-19. The assay was immunoSEQ multiplex PCR, and TCRdb's table has in-frame clones only and misses some. The sample contains 100,000 to 120,000 clones, around 90% of which appear only once. Sample: peripheral blood. These receptors were collected from a human donor in a cohort sampled during active COVID-19. The CDR3 runs from the conserved cysteine through the conserved F or W. Each record gives: V gene, D gene, J gene, clone size, CDR3 protein, CDR3 DNA. The D gene is left open where the match is weak. Where a row states a size, it is once, few, many or the class of an expanded clone; other rows omit it.

>TRBV3-1/TRBV3-2|.|TRBJ1-3|.
CASSQEQGRGDTIYF
TGTGCCAGCAGCCAAGAGCAGGGGCGAGGGGACACCATATATTTT
>TRBV2|TRBD1|TRBJ2-7|.
CASSEARTGAYEQYF
TGTGCCAGCAGTGAAGCAAGGACAGGGGCCTACGAGCAGTACTTC
>TRBV7-9|.|TRBJ1-1|.
CASSFLRTDKNTEAFF
TGTGCCAGCAGCTTCCTACGGACAGACAAGAACACTGAAGCTTTCTTT
>TRBV7-2|TRBD1|TRBJ1-1|.
CASSPKDRGLDSPEAFF
TGTGCCAGCAGCCCGAAGGACAGGGGGCTTGATTCTCCCGAAGCTTTCTTT
>TRBV30|.|TRBJ1-1|.
CAWSQTVGGSRGTEAFF
TGTGCCTGGAGTCAAACGGTTGGCGGCAGCAGGGGCACTGAAGCTTTCTTT
>TRBV5-4|.|TRBJ2-4|.
CASSSGLLRGKNIQYF
TGTGCCAGCAGCTCTGGACTCTTACGAGGGAAAAACATTCAGTACTTC
>TRBV20-1|.|TRBJ1-6|once
CSASKGGDNSPLHF
TGCAGTGCTAGTAAAGGGGGAGATAATTCACCCCTCCACTTT
>TRBV2|.|TRBJ2-1|few
CASNELRGDEQFF
TGTGCCAGCAACGAACTCAGGGGAGATGAGCAGTTCTTC
>TRBV19|.|TRBJ1-5|.
CASSQGSNQPQHF
TGTGCCAGTAGCCAGGGAAGCAATCAGCCCCAGCATTTT
>TRBV7-2|TRBD2|TRBJ2-1|.
CASSVGLAAYNEQFF
TGTGCCAGCAGCGTGGGACTAGCGGCGTACAATGAGCAGTTCTTC
>TRBV28|TRBD1|TRBJ1-2|.
CASSLVGTGQLNYGYTF
TGTGCCAGCAGTTTAGTGGGGACAGGGCAGTTAAACTATGGCTACACCTTC
>TRBV5-4|TRBD1|TRBJ1-5|.
CASSTRGQGGQPQHF
TGTGCCAGCAGCACCCGGGGACAGGGAGGTCAGCCCCAGCATTTT
>TRBV5-3|TRBD1|TRBJ2-3|.
CARSYTGGPDTQYF
TGTGCCAGAAGCTATACAGGGGGTCCAGATACGCAGTATTTT
>TRBV12-3/TRBV12-4|TRBD1|TRBJ1-1|few
CASSRTGGTEAFF
TGTGCCAGCAGCCGGACAGGGGGGACTGAAGCTTTCTTT
>TRBV7-9|.|TRBJ2-1|once
CASSFKRQTDNEQFF
TGTGCCAGCAGCTTTAAACGACAGACTGACAATGAGCAGTTCTTC
>TRBV6-5|.|TRBJ2-1|.
CASSYSEGTDNEQFF
TGTGCCAGCAGTTACTCTGAGGGAACAGACAATGAGCAGTTCTTC
>TRBV27|.|TRBJ2-3|.
CASSLGRTGKDTQYF
TGTGCCAGCAGTTTGGGCCGGACTGGGAAAGATACGCAGTATTTT
>TRBV5-5|TRBD2|TRBJ2-7|.
CATRLAGAYEQYF
TGTGCCACTCGACTAGCGGGGGCATACGAGCAGTACTTC
>TRBV7-6|TRBD1|TRBJ2-7|.
CASSLAPRTGGKEQYF
TGTGCCAGCAGCTTAGCCCCGAGAACAGGGGGTAAAGAGCAGTACTTC
>TRBV11-2|.|TRBJ2-1|.
CASSLALNTNEQFF
TGTGCCAGCAGCTTGGCCTTAAACACCAATGAGCAGTTCTTC
>TRBV11-2|TRBD2|TRBJ2-7|.
CASSLASGTYEQYF
TGTGCCAGCAGCTTAGCTAGCGGGACCTACGAGCAGTACTTC
>TRBV3-1/TRBV3-2|.|TRBJ2-7|.
CASSQAWSEQYF
TGTGCCAGCAGCCAGGCATGGAGCGAGCAGTACTTC
>TRBV28|TRBD1|TRBJ2-5|.
CASTAIGLAGTGGSLGETQYF
TGTGCCAGCACAGCCATTGGCTTGGCGGGGACAGGGGGTTCTCTAGGGGAGACCCAGTACTTC
>TRBV5-4|.|TRBJ1-1|.
CASSLAVNTEAFF
TGTGCCAGCAGCTTGGCCGTGAACACTGAAGCTTTCTTT
>TRBV7-9|TRBD1|TRBJ1-1|.
CASSLAGGRNTEAFF
TGTGCCAGCAGCTTAGCAGGGGGCCGAAACACTGAAGCTTTCTTT
>TRBV10-3|.|TRBJ1-1|.
CAVAGGSMNTEAFF
TGTGCCGTAGCGGGGGGCAGCATGAACACTGAAGCTTTCTTT
>TRBV28|.|TRBJ2-2|.
CASSSTGDTGELFF
TGTGCCAGCAGTTCAACAGGAGACACCGGGGAGCTGTTTTTT
>TRBV6-5|.|TRBJ2-1|.
CASSQTGSSYNEQFF
TGTGCCAGCAGCCAGACAGGCTCCTCCTACAATGAGCAGTTCTTC
>TRBV28|.|TRBJ2-7|.
CASSRFSNSATYEQYF
TGTGCCAGCAGTAGATTTTCCAACTCTGCTACCTACGAGCAGTACTTC
>TRBV6-2/TRBV6-3|.|TRBJ2-5|.
CASSTAREETQYF
TGTGCCAGCAGTACGGCTAGAGAAGAGACCCAGTACTTC
>TRBV15|.|TRBJ2-7|.
CATSRGIDSSYEQYF
TGTGCCACCAGCAGAGGGATTGACAGTTCCTACGAGCAGTACTTC
>TRBV4-3|.|TRBJ1-4|.
CASSPPGKREKLFF
TGCGCCAGCAGCCCGCCGGGAAAGAGGGAAAAACTGTTTTTT
>TRBV4-3|.|TRBJ1-4|.
CASSQALPRQTTNEKLFF
TGCGCCAGCAGCCAAGCCCTACCCAGACAGACAACTAATGAAAAACTGTTTTTT
>TRBV7-2|.|TRBJ1-4|.
CASSLGPPMNEKLFF
TGTGCCAGCAGCTTAGGCCCTCCTATGAATGAAAAACTGTTTTTT
>TRBV19|.|TRBJ2-6|.
CASSPRDGSGANVLTF
TGTGCCAGTAGTCCCCGGGATGGCTCTGGGGCCAACGTCCTGACTTTC
>TRBV5-1|TRBD1|TRBJ1-5|few
CASSLGTGQGQPQHF
TGCGCCAGCAGCTTGGGGACAGGACAGGGTCAGCCCCAGCATTTT
>TRBV7-3|.|TRBJ1-1|few
CASSSMGALEAFF
TGTGCCAGCAGCTCCATGGGAGCCCTTGAAGCTTTCTTT
>TRBV5-4|.|TRBJ1-2|once
CASSLEPGAVYGYTF
TGTGCCAGCAGCTTGGAACCAGGGGCCGTCTATGGCTACACCTTC
>TRBV30|.|TRBJ2-3|.
CAWSVLGGLSTDTQYF
TGTGCCTGGAGTGTACTGGGGGGACTTAGCACAGATACGCAGTATTTT
>TRBV6-5|TRBD1|TRBJ2-2|.
CASRRTGGGTGELFF
TGTGCCAGCAGAAGGACAGGGGGCGGGACCGGGGAGCTGTTTTTT
>TRBV5-1|TRBD2|TRBJ2-2|.
CASSPGLAGTGELFF
TGCGCCAGCAGCCCGGGACTAGCGGGGACCGGGGAGCTGTTTTTT
>TRBV30|TRBD1|TRBJ2-5|.
CAWSPGQGIQETQYF
TGTGCCTGGAGTCCGGGACAGGGAATCCAAGAGACCCAGTACTTC
>TRBV6-6|.|TRBJ1-5|.
CASSRGGGSGQPQHF
TGTGCCAGCAGCCGTGGGGGGGGTAGTGGCCAGCCCCAGCATTTT
>TRBV7-8|.|TRBJ1-4|.
CASRPQVATNEKLFF
TGTGCCAGCCGCCCTCAGGTAGCAACTAATGAAAAACTGTTTTTT
>TRBV28|TRBD1|TRBJ1-1|.
CASSSGGLGTEAFF
TGTGCCAGCAGCTCAGGGGGCTTGGGGACTGAAGCTTTCTTT
>TRBV7-3|TRBD2|TRBJ2-5|.
CASSTSGLAGRETQYF
TGTGCCAGCAGCACCTCGGGACTAGCGGGGCGGGAGACCCAGTACTTC